This T cell receptor beta chain was recorded in a study of T cell changes during pregnancy in multiple sclerosis. The CDR3 loop spans 13 amino acids. The V gene lost 5 bases and the J gene lost 8 bases, with 10 bases spanning the gap. Germline CDR1 and CDR2: MNHEY and SVGAGI. TCRdb keeps only in-frame clones here, not all; method: immunoSEQ multiplex PCR. The repertoire consists of more than 100,000 clones, with about 91% occurring once and the leading ten covering more than 0.85%. The chain couples TRBV6-5 to TRBJ1-6, with D hard to call. The sequencing here drew on peripheral blood, taken after pregnancy. The source is a female donor with multiple sclerosis, enrolled in a pregnancy study. In nucleotides, the CDR3 is TGTGCCAGCAGTCTGTCCCCTTATTCACCCCTCCACTTT. It specifies CASSLSPYSPLHF.